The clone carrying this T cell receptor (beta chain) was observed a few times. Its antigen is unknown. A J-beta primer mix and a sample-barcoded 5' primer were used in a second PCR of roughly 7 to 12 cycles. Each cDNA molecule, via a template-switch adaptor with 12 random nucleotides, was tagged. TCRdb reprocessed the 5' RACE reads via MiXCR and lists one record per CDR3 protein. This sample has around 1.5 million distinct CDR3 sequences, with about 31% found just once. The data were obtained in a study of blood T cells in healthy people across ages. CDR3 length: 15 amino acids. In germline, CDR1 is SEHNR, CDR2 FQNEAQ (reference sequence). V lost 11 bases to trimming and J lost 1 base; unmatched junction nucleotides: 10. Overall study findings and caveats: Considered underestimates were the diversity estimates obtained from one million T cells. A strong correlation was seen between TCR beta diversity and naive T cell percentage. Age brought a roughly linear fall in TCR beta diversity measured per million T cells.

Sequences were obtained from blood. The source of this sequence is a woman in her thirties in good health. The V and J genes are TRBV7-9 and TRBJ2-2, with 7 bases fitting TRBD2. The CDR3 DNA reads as TGTGCCGTCGCCTCAGCGGGGAAGAACACCGGGGAGCTGTTTTTT. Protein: CAVASAGKNTGELFF.